One and the same sample provided the 21 T cell receptor beta chains below, sequenced in a study of control samples from healthy donors and cancer patients. Sequencing was performed with immunoSEQ multiplex PCR; in TCRdb, only in-frame clones are kept and a portion is missing. The sample consists of 120,000 or so clones, roughly 87% of them appearing once. Sequencing was performed on blood. These receptors originate from a man aged 40-49 years in good health.

The chain employs TRBV24-1 and TRBJ1-4, with D hard to call. Trimming took off 3 bases at V and 2 bases at J, with 12 bases between the two ends. CDR3 length equals 16 residues. CDR1 and CDR2 from the germline V gene are KGHDR and SFDVKD. CDR3 amino acids: CATSDANGSTNEKLFF. The CDR3 DNA reads TGTGCCACCAGTGATGCGAATGGGAGCACTAATGAAAAACTGTTTTTT.

The rearrangement uses TRBV18 and TRBJ1-2; 12 bases are shared with TRBD1. The V gene's germline CDR1 is KGHSH and CDR2 LQKENI. The CDR3 has 15 residues. The V and J ends lost 6 bases and 8 bases, in that order; junction bases with no gene match: 10. The CDR3 coding sequence is TGTGCCAGCTCCCTGGGACAGGGGGCAGGGTACGGCTACACCTTC. Its protein product is CASSLGQGAGYGYTF.

The V gene is TRBV5-4, the J gene TRBJ1-2; 9 positions match TRBD1. V was clipped by 1 base and J by 0 bases; unmatched bases: 4. Germline V gene sequence: CDR1 SGHNT, CDR2 YYREEE (reference sequence). The CDR3 contains 16 residues. CDR3 residues: CASSLTGQGANYGYTF. For the CDR3, the DNA is TGTGCCAGCAGCTTGACGGGACAGGGAGCTAACTATGGCTACACCTTC.

This chain joins TRBV25-1 and TRBJ1-2; a possible D gene is TRBD1 (6 bases). CDR3 length: 14 amino acids. Germline-derived CDR1 and CDR2 are MGHDK and SYGVNS. The V and J ends lost 8 bases and 6 bases respectively, with 19 bases between them. CDR3 DNA sequence: TGTGCCAGCGGGGGGGCGGGACAACCAAATGGCTACACCTTC. Encoded protein: CASGGAGQPNGYTF.

The V call is TRBV9, the J call TRBJ2-2; no definite D call. CDR3 size: 14 residues. Germline V gene lookup returns CDR1 SGDLS and CDR2 YYNGEE. The V end lost 0 bases, the J end lost 6 bases, and 9 bases lay between the germline ends. The chain's CDR3 is CASSVEAPSGELFF. The CDR3 nucleotides read TGTGCCAGCAGCGTAGAGGCCCCCTCCGGGGAGCTGTTTTTT. The variable domain in full, with the rest retrieved from reference TRBV9 and TRBJ2-2, is DSGVTQTPKHLITATGQRVTLRCSPRSGDLSVYWYQQSLDQGLQFLIQYYNGEERAKGNILERFSAQQFPDLHSELNLSSLELGDSALYFCASSVEAPSGELFFGEGSRLTVL.

J is TRBJ1-5 and V is TRBV15; D not resolved. V lost 0 bases, J lost 8 bases, and 14 bases lay in between. Per the germline V gene, CDR1 is LNHNV and CDR2 is YYDKDF (reference sequence). The CDR3 length is 15 residues. The CDR3 reads CATSRDPENQEPQHF. The CDR3 coding sequence is TGTGCCACCAGCAGAGATCCGGAGAATCAGGAGCCCCAGCATTTT.

The chain combines TRBV29-1 with TRBJ2-1; the D gene is possibly TRBD1 (6 bases). The ends were cut back, 2 bases at V and 0 bases at J, with 17 bases in the middle. CDR3 length: 17 amino acids. Germline values: CDR1 SQVTM, CDR2 ANQGSEA. The CDR3 DNA reads as TGCAGCGTTGAAAAGGTAGGACAGCGAAGCTCCTACAATGAGCAGTTCTTC. This codes for CSVEKVGQRSSYNEQFF.

The chain has TRBV7-9 and TRBJ2-3, with D hard to call. The CDR3 extends over 11 amino acids. Per the germline V gene, CDR1 is SEHNR and CDR2 is FQNEAQ (reference sequence). V lost 7 bases to trimming and J lost 6 bases, with 8 bases between them. CDR3 in amino acids: CASMLMDTQYF. Here the CDR3 DNA reads TGTGCCAGCATGCTCATGGATACGCAGTATTTT.

The rearrangement joins TRBV25-1 to TRBJ2-3; 9 nucleotides line up with TRBD1. CDR1 and CDR2 from the germline V gene are MGHDK and SYGVNS. With V trimmed by 5 bases and J by 2 bases, 2 bases remained unmatched. The CDR3 has 14 amino acids. The CDR3 DNA is TGTGCCAGCAGTCTACAGGGGGCCACAGATACGCAGTATTTT. This encodes CASSLQGATDTQYF.

This clone has just a few counts. The V gene is TRBV7-2, the J gene TRBJ1-6, with D possibly being TRBD1 (6 bases). CDR1 and CDR2 from the germline V gene are SGHTA and FQGNSA. The ends were cut back, 0 bases at V and 10 bases at J, with 13 bases in the middle. CDR3 size: 15 residues. CDR3 bases: TGTGCCAGCAGCTTAGCAGGGGGAATGGGGTCACCCCTCCACTTT. Translation gives CASSLAGGMGSPLHF.

The chain combines TRBV6-5 with TRBJ2-7; D may match TRBD1 or TRBD2 (7 bases each). CDR1 and CDR2 from the germline V gene are MNHEY and SVGAGI. Trimming shortened V by 8 bases and J by 1 base, and 15 bases separated the two germline ends. The CDR3 loop spans 14 amino acids. CDR3 DNA sequence: TGTGCCAGCGGCAGGGGGGGCAGGTCCTACGAGCAGTACTTC. Protein product: CASGRGGRSYEQYF.

The rearrangement links TRBV12-3 or TRBV12-4 to TRBJ1-6; no definite D call. The CDR3 sequence is 11 residues long. Trimming removed 3 bases at V and 14 bases at J, with 8 bases between. The chain's CDR3 is CASSFGETLHF. The CDR3 DNA sequence: TGTGCCAGCAGTTTCGGAGAGACCCTCCACTTT.

The genes are TRBV5-5 and TRBJ1-2, with D unresolved. The V end lost 4 bases, the J end lost 8 bases, and 15 bases lay between the germline ends. The CDR3 extends over 13 amino acids. Germline V gene sequence: CDR1 SGHKS, CDR2 YYEKEE (reference sequence). The CDR3: CASSRMGLGGYTF. The DNA of the CDR3 is TGTGCCAGCAGCCGGATGGGCCTCGGAGGCTACACCTTC.

The chain couples TRBV24-1 to TRBJ2-3; weak D call: TRBD2 (6 bases). CDR1 is KGHDR, CDR2 SFDVKD, per germline. The CDR3 totals 16 residues. V lost 10 bases to trimming and J lost 2 bases, with 21 bases between them. In nucleotides, the CDR3 is TGTGCCACAGGCGGGGTCCTCGGAGGGAACACAGATACGCAGTATTTT. Translating gives CATGGVLGGNTDTQYF.

This clone was detected only once. The rearrangement joins TRBV2 to TRBJ1-5; D remains unclear. Deletions cut 8 bases from V and 5 bases from J, with 13 bases between. There are 13 residues in the CDR3. The germline gives CDR1 SNHLY, CDR2 FYNNEI. CDR3 sequence (DNA): TGTGCCAGCGGAAGGGTGCTAGATCAGCCCCAGCATTTT. Translated: CASGRVLDQPQHF.

V usage is TRBV19 and J usage is TRBJ1-4, with D unclear. V was shortened by 2 bases and J by 7 bases, with 11 bases between the two germline ends. The CDR3 contains 14 residues. The germline V gene has CDR1 LNHDA and CDR2 SQIVND (reference sequence). The CDR3 loop is CASSIRVEGEKLFF. The CDR3 DNA follows: TGTGCCAGTAGTATAAGGGTTGAGGGTGAAAAACTGTTTTTT.

The chain couples TRBV5-8 to TRBJ2-2; D could derive from TRBD1 or TRBD2 (6 bases each). The germline gives CDR1 SGHTS, CDR2 YDEGEE. This CDR3 region has 16 residues. The V end lost 0 bases, the J end lost 7 bases, and 16 bases lay between the germline ends. DNA of the CDR3: TGTGCCAGCAGCTTGGTACGGGGGCGCGGGATCGGGGAGCTGTTTTTT. Amino acid sequence: CASSLVRGRGIGELFF.

The chain combines TRBV25-1 with TRBJ1-4, with 8 bases identical to TRBD1. V dropped 0 bases and J dropped 4; count of bases not matched to a gene: 4. The CDR3 is 16 amino acids. CDR1 is MGHDK and CDR2 is SYGVNS in the germline V gene. Here the CDR3 DNA reads TGTGCCAGCAGTGAATATCCAGGGGGCATTAATGAAAAACTGTTTTTT. This gives the protein CASSEYPGGINEKLFF. The full variable domain, in which reference TRBV25-1 and TRBJ1-4 provide the parts outside the CDR3, is EADIYQTPRYLVIGTGKKITLECSQTMGHDKMYWYQQDPGMELHLIHYSYGVNSTEKGDLSSESTVSRIRTEHFPLTLESARPSHTSQYLCASSEYPGGINEKLFFGSGTQLSVL.

V usage is TRBV4-1 and J usage is TRBJ2-5; perhaps TRBD1 as D (5 bases). Looked up from germline, CDR1 is MGHRA and CDR2 is YSYEKL. The CDR3 is 14 residues long. The V gene lost 2 bases and the J gene lost 2 bases, with 9 bases spanning the gap. CDR3: CASSQQGLQETQYF. For the CDR3, the DNA is TGCGCCAGCAGCCAACAGGGCCTTCAAGAGACCCAGTACTTC.

The chain carries TRBV27 and TRBJ2-1, with 7 bases lining up with TRBD1. The junction had 8 bases not matched to a gene; V was cut back by 3 bases and J by 9 bases. There are 14 residues in the CDR3. In germline, CDR1 is MNHEY, CDR2 SMNVEV (reference sequence). The CDR3 DNA reads TGTGCCAGCAGTTTCCGGGACAGAGAAGTTGAGCAGTTCTTC. This sequence encodes CASSFRDREVEQFF.

This chain joins TRBV6-4 and TRBJ2-3; 7 bases match TRBD2. Germline V gives CDR1 MRHNA, CDR2 SNTAGT. V trimming: 4 bases; J trimming: 5 bases; junction bases outside the gene matches: 3. The CDR3 runs 13 residues. This chain's CDR3 is CASSGLAEDTQYF. In DNA form, the CDR3 reads TGTGCCAGCAGTGGTCTAGCGGAAGATACGCAGTATTTT.